The 30 T cell receptor beta chains listed next were all sequenced from one sample in a study of spatial heterogeneity in lung cancer. TCRdb independently ran MiXCR on the 5' RACE reads; one entry per CDR3 protein. The repertoire holds 20,000 to 30,000 distinct CDR3 sequences, around 9.7% seen once, with about 20% in the top ten. As for time point: blood at routine non-recurrence follow-up after resection. The source was PBMCs, collected at follow-up. The receptors shown here come from a male donor with early-stage non-small cell lung cancer.

This chain links TRBV7-9 with TRBJ1-1, with D tentatively TRBD1 (6 bases). The V gene's germline CDR1 is SEHNR and CDR2 FQNEAQ (reference sequence). This CDR3 has 14 residues. Trimming took 11 bases from V and 1 from J, leaving 17 bases between them. The CDR3 DNA is TGTGCCTACGAGGCAGGGGTGACGAACACTGAAGCTTTCTTT. This encodes CAYEAGVTNTEAFF. Drawing the rest from reference TRBV7-9 and TRBJ1-1, the complete variable domain is DTGVSQNPRHKITKRGQNVTFRCDPISEHNRLYWYRQTLGQGPEFLTYFQNEAQLEKSRLLSDRFSAERPKGSFSTLEIQRTEQGDSAMYLCAYEAGVTNTEAFFGQGTRLTVV.

This clonotype was seen a few times. V gene TRBV6-5 combines with J gene TRBJ1-3, with TRBD1 as a possible D gene (5 bases). V gave up 2 bases and J gave up 0 bases, with 8 bases separating them. The CDR3 is 15 residues long. Germline V gives CDR1 MNHEY, CDR2 SVGAGI. The CDR3 sequence is CASSYTGRSGNTIYF. CDR3 bases: TGTGCCAGCAGTTACACAGGTCGCTCTGGAAACACCATATATTTT.

This clonotype was counted many times. The V call is TRBV6-2 or TRBV6-3, the J call TRBJ2-7; the D gene could be TRBD1 or TRBD2 (5 bases each). The germline V gene encodes CDR1 MNHEY and CDR2 SVGEGT. The CDR3 loop spans 14 amino acids. With 6 bases removed from V and 2 bases from J, the gap between germline ends came to 14 bases. CDR3 loop: CASRQWGSTYEQYF. The CDR3 bases are TGTGCCAGCAGGCAATGGGGGTCGACCTACGAGCAGTACTTC.

This clonotype was recorded many times. This chain connects TRBV6-5 to TRBJ2-7, with TRBD1 matching 7 bases. Germline values: CDR1 MNHEY, CDR2 SVGAGI. This CDR3 has 12 amino acids. Trimming removed 5 bases from V and 9 bases from J; junction bases left unmatched: 7. CDR3 sequence (DNA): TGTGCCAGCAGTCTCGACAGGGTTTGGCAGTACTTC. This sequence encodes CASSLDRVWQYF.

The chain has TRBV10-3 and TRBJ2-1, with D possibly TRBD1 on 7 matching bases. Germline CDR1 is ENHRY and CDR2 is SYGVKD. Trimming took 4 bases from V and 5 from J, leaving 12 bases between them. The CDR3 is 14 residues long. CDR3 bases: TGTGCCATCAGTGGGACAGGCGGGAACAATGAGCAGTTCTTC. Encoded protein: CAISGTGGNNEQFF.

This clonotype was observed many times. The rearrangement joins TRBV5-1 to TRBJ1-6; perhaps TRBD1 as D (5 bases). Germline CDR1 is SGHRS and CDR2 is YFSETQ. The CDR3 spans 20 residues. Trimming removed 3 bases from V and 7 bases from J, with 29 bases in between. The CDR3 bases are TGCGCCAGCAGCTCGGAACCGGGGACGACATGGGGCATTCAGAATTCACCCCTCCACTTT. Translated, it gives CASSSEPGTTWGIQNSPLHF.

This clonotype was counted a few times. The chain recombines TRBV29-1 with TRBJ2-7; a possible D gene is TRBD2 (7 bases). This CDR3 contains 15 residues. Looked up from germline, CDR1 is SQVTM and CDR2 is ANQGSEA. Trimming stripped 2 bases from V and 0 bases from J, with 14 bases between. The CDR3 DNA sequence: TGCAGCGTTGAATTTAGGGGGGGCCTCTCCTACGAGCAGTACTTC. Its protein is CSVEFRGGLSYEQYF.

This clonotype appeared many times. V usage is TRBV10-1 and J usage is TRBJ2-2, with no clear D. The V gene lost 1 base and the J gene lost 1 base, with 4 bases spanning the gap. CDR3 length: 14 residues. Germline values: CDR1 WNHNN, CDR2 SYGVQD (reference sequence). CDR3 sequence: CASSEFRNTGELFF. The CDR3 coding sequence is TGCGCCAGCAGTGAGTTTAGGAACACCGGGGAGCTGTTTTTT.

Ten or more counts support this clonotype. The V call is TRBV20-1, the J call TRBJ1-5; D is uncertain. CDR1 is DFQATT and CDR2 is SNEGSKA in the germline V gene (reference sequence). This CDR3 contains 12 residues. V lost 2 bases and J lost 7, with 9 bases in between. The CDR3 DNA follows: TGCAGTGCTAGAAGACTATCCCAGCCCCAGCATTTT. Its translation is CSARRLSQPQHF.

This clonotype came up many times. For the CDR3, the DNA is TGTGCCAGCAGTTCCGGACTAGCGGGGGGGCGTAGCACAGATACGCAGTATTTT. Its translation is CASSSGLAGGRSTDTQYF. The rearrangement joins TRBV6-1 to TRBJ2-3; TRBD2 matches 15 bases. Germline values: CDR1 MNHNS, CDR2 SASEGT. CDR3 size: 18 residues. With 5 bases clipped from V and 0 bases from J, the junction kept 6 bases outside the gene matches.

V and J are TRBV7-9 and TRBJ2-2, with D unresolved. V was clipped by 5 bases and J by 6 bases, with 10 bases between them. This CDR3 comprises 13 residues. Per the germline V gene, CDR1 is SEHNR and CDR2 is FQNEAQ (reference sequence). CDR3 DNA sequence: TGTGCCAGCAGCCCCTGGCTCGCCGGGGAGCTGTTTTTT. Translated, it gives CASSPWLAGELFF. The complete variable domain, with remaining parts taken from reference TRBV7-9 and TRBJ2-2, reads DTGVSQNPRHKITKRGQNVTFRCDPISEHNRLYWYRQTLGQGPEFLTYFQNEAQLEKSRLLSDRFSAERPKGSFSTLEIQRTEQGDSAMYLCASSPWLAGELFFGEGSRLTVL.

Remarks on this clonotype: Just one base apart from a much larger clone, this may be a read error. The chain carries TRBV28 and TRBJ2-1; 11 nucleotides align to TRBD2. V was clipped by 5 bases and J by 6 bases; unmatched bases: 12. CDR1 and CDR2 (germline): MDHEN, SYDVKM. This CDR3 contains 17 residues. CDR3 sequence: CASSALGTSGPCNEQFF. In DNA, the CDR3 is TGTGCCAGCAGTGCTTTAGGGACTAGCGGTCCCTGCAATGAGCAGTTCTTC.

This clonotype has a count of ten or more. The chain combines TRBV10-2 with TRBJ1-1, with a possible D match to TRBD1 (5 bases). The V end lost 4 bases, the J end lost 4 bases, and 13 bases lay between the germline ends. The CDR3 has 14 amino acids. Germline V gene lookup returns CDR1 WSHSY and CDR2 SAAADI. The CDR3 DNA reads as TGCGCCAGCAGTGGTAGCACAGGCCCCACTGAAGCTTTCTTT. Translating gives CASSGSTGPTEAFF.

The chain links TRBV5-1 to TRBJ2-1; TRBD2 agrees at 9 bases. CDR3 length equals 19 residues. With 0 bases clipped from V and 5 bases from J, the junction kept 15 bases outside the gene matches. Germline CDR1 and CDR2: SGHRS and YFSETQ. The DNA for the CDR3 is TGCGCCAGCAGCTTGGTTCCCCCTCTCGGGACTAGCAAACACAATGAGCAGTTCTTC. Protein product: CASSLVPPLGTSKHNEQFF.

This clonotype was recorded at least ten times. The rearrangement links TRBV6-5 to TRBJ1-1; TRBD1 is a possible D gene (6 bases). V was pared by 6 bases and J by 4 bases, with 15 bases between. Looked up from germline, CDR1 is MNHEY and CDR2 is SVGAGI. The length of the CDR3 is 14 residues. The CDR3: CASRTTGSGTEAFF. The CDR3 nucleotides read TGTGCCAGCAGGACTACAGGGTCGGGCACTGAAGCTTTCTTT.

The CDR3 DNA reads TGCAGTGCTAGAGATGGTTTAGCGGCGTCCATTCAGTACTTC. This gives the protein CSARDGLAASIQYF. This chain connects TRBV20-1 to TRBJ2-4, with D perhaps matching TRBD2 (6 bases). Germline V lookup: CDR1 DFQATT, CDR2 SNEGSKA (reference sequence). This CDR3 comprises 14 residues. Trimming removed 0 bases from V and 9 bases from J, with 15 bases in between.

At least ten counts were recorded for this clonotype. The chain links TRBV10-3 to TRBJ2-3; 7 nucleotides agree with TRBD2. The CDR3 has 15 residues. Germline-derived CDR1 and CDR2 are ENHRY and SYGVKD. V lost 6 bases and J lost 1; bases outside the gene matches: 7. This chain's CDR3 is CAIRGVSGGTDTQYF. CDR3 sequence (DNA): TGTGCCATCAGAGGTGTCAGCGGGGGCACAGATACGCAGTATTTT.

The chain links TRBV2 to TRBJ1-1; no reliable D call. CDR3 length equals 10 residues. CDR1 and CDR2 (germline): SNHLY, FYNNEI. The germline V and J ends were trimmed by 7 bases and 4 bases, with 4 bases remaining between them. For the CDR3, the DNA is TGTGCCAGCAAAATCACTGAAGCTTTCTTT. This gives the protein CASKITEAFF. The whole variable domain, filled in from reference TRBV2 and TRBJ1-1, reads EPEVTQTPSHQVTQMGQEVILRCVPISNHLYFYWYRQILGQKVEFLVSFYNNEISEKSEIFDDQFSVERPDGSNFTLKIRSTKLEDSAMYFCASKITEAFFGQGTRLTVV.

This clonotype was observed a few times. The chain carries TRBV5-5 and TRBJ2-3, with 9 nucleotides matching TRBD2. CDR1 is SGHKS and CDR2 is YYEKEE in the germline V gene (reference sequence). The J segment lost 9 bases and the V segment lost 6 bases, leaving 14 bases of the junction unmatched. The CDR3 has 15 amino acids. CDR3 amino acids: CASIPGAGGRGTQYF. The DNA for the CDR3 is TGTGCCAGCATCCCGGGAGCGGGGGGACGTGGCACGCAGTATTTT.

This clonotype appeared many times. The chain joins TRBV20-1 to TRBJ1-6; no firm D call. V was clipped by 2 bases and J by 5 bases, with 10 bases between them. There are 14 residues in the CDR3. Germline V gene data show CDR1 as DFQATT and CDR2 as SNEGSKA (reference sequence). CDR3 DNA: TGCAGTGCTAGACGTGACGCAGATAATTCACCCCTCCACTTT. Its protein is CSARRDADNSPLHF.

This clonotype was seen more than once but under ten times. The chain has TRBV28 and TRBJ1-5, with a weak D call TRBD1 (6 bases). This CDR3 spans 15 amino acids. Germline loops: CDR1 MDHEN, CDR2 SYDVKM. V lost 9 bases, J lost 0 bases, and 15 bases lay in between. The chain's CDR3 is CASHTGHLSNQPQHF. DNA for the CDR3: TGTGCCAGTCATACGGGACATCTTAGCAATCAGCCCCAGCATTTT.

This clonotype was observed at least ten times. The V call is TRBV10-3, the J call TRBJ1-2, with 9 bases fitting TRBD1. CDR3 size: 12 residues. J gave up 8 bases and V 7 bases, and 5 bases lay outside the gene matches. Germline CDR1 reads ENHRY; CDR2 reads SYGVKD. This CDR3 is CAITGDRAGYTF. The CDR3 DNA is TGTGCCATCACCGGGGACAGGGCGGGCTACACCTTC.

This clonotype was detected ten times or more. The chain uses TRBV19 and TRBJ1-1; no firm D call. Germline assignment: CDR1 LNHDA and CDR2 SQIVND (reference sequence). V was pared by 2 bases and J by 7 bases, with 5 bases between. CDR3 length equals 11 residues. This CDR3 reads CASSIRFEAFF. The CDR3 region has the DNA TGTGCCAGTAGTATAAGATTTGAAGCTTTCTTT.

This clonotype was seen only a few times. The chain recombines TRBV4-2 with TRBJ2-3; 12 bases match TRBD2. Germline V gene data show CDR1 as LGHNA and CDR2 as YNFKEQ. V was pared by 0 bases and J by 2 bases, with 9 bases of the junction left unmatched. The CDR3 consists of 19 residues. The CDR3 bases are TGTGCCAGCAGCCAAGATAGCGGGCTAGCGGGGGGGACCACAGATACGCAGTATTTT. Its translation: CASSQDSGLAGGTTDTQYF.

By share, this clonotype counts as large. V usage is TRBV28 and J usage is TRBJ2-7, with D maybe TRBD1 (6 bases). This CDR3 region has 12 residues. The germline V gene encodes CDR1 MDHEN and CDR2 SYDVKM. Trimming stripped 5 bases from V and 1 base from J, with 6 bases between. CDR3: CASSTGSYEQYF. The CDR3 region has the DNA TGTGCCAGCAGTACAGGGTCCTACGAGCAGTACTTC. The entire variable domain, with the rest obtained from reference TRBV28 and TRBJ2-7, is as follows: DVKVTQSSRYLVKRTGEKVFLECVQDMDHENMFWYRQDPGLGLRLIYFSYDVKMKEKGDIPEGYSVSREKKERFSLILESASTNQTSMYLCASSTGSYEQYFGPGTRLTVT.

The V and J genes are TRBV7-2 and TRBJ2-2; D could derive from TRBD1 or TRBD2 (6 bases each). The germline V gene has CDR1 SGHTA and CDR2 FQGNSA. This CDR3 contains 14 residues. Trimming took off 1 base at V and 5 bases at J, with 8 bases between the two ends. CDR3 loop: CASSLGGGTGELFF. The CDR3, as DNA: TGTGCCAGCAGCTTAGGAGGGGGGACCGGGGAGCTGTTTTTT.

This clonotype was detected ten times or more. The chain recombines TRBV20-1 with TRBJ2-1, with a tentative D call TRBD2 (5 bases). V was shortened by 0 bases and J by 1 base, with 13 bases between the two germline ends. Germline lookup yields CDR1 DFQATT and CDR2 SNEGSKA (reference sequence). The CDR3 is made up of 16 amino acids. The CDR3 loop reads CSARDRGLSSYNEQFF. The CDR3 coding sequence is TGCAGTGCTAGAGACCGGGGTCTGTCTTCCTACAATGAGCAGTTCTTC.

Many counts were recorded for this clonotype. The J gene is TRBJ2-1, the V gene TRBV28, with D perhaps TRBD1 (6 bases). Trimming removed 2 bases from V and 8 bases from J, with 10 bases in between. CDR3 length: 13 residues. Germline CDR1 is MDHEN and CDR2 is SYDVKM. The CDR3 DNA reads TGTGCCAGCAGTTTACTATACAGGGATGAGCAGTTCTTC. This sequence encodes CASSLLYRDEQFF.

The V and J genes are TRBV7-9 and TRBJ1-2; possibly TRBD1 for D (5 bases). The germline V gene encodes CDR1 SEHNR and CDR2 FQNEAQ (reference sequence). The CDR3 spans 14 residues. Trimming cost V 3 bases and J 4 bases, with 12 bases left between them. This CDR3 is CASSFSGTGYGYTF. The CDR3 DNA sequence: TGTGCCAGCAGCTTCTCCGGGACGGGCTATGGCTACACCTTC.

This clonotype was seen many times. The chain recombines TRBV28 with TRBJ1-2, with TRBD1 matching 9 bases. Germline V gene data show CDR1 as MDHEN and CDR2 as SYDVKM. After removal of 3 bases from V and 8 bases from J, the junction contained 10 bases not matched to a gene. The CDR3 loop spans 15 amino acids. CDR3 protein: CASSFPGTGQRGYTF. The CDR3 bases are TGTGCCAGCAGTTTCCCGGGGACAGGGCAACGGGGCTACACCTTC.